The entry below gives a single T cell receptor beta chain sequence along with its context. The data were taken from a study of shared clonotypes between healthy human individuals. This table comes from immunoSEQ multiplex PCR, and its TCRdb copy is limited to in-frame clones, with some not included. The profile covers hundreds of thousands of clones, with 85% to 95% appearing a single time and 0.095% to 0.14% taken by the ten largest. Naive CD8 cells lacked CD45RO, underwent positive selection for CCR7 and left out terminally differentiated effector memory CD45RA+ cells. CDR1 MGHDK and CDR2 SYGVNS come from the germline V gene. Between the trimmed V and J ends, which lost 0 bases and 5 bases, there was a span of 16 bases. CDR3 length: 16 amino acids.

The source of this sequence is a woman aged 25 to 39 in good health. The chain links TRBV25-1 to TRBJ1-2; no clear D. Sequenced sample: naive CD8+ T cells sorted from blood. The DNA of the CDR3 is TGTGCCAGCAGTGAATATGGTGGGGTGATTGGTTATGGCTACACCTTC. Its protein is CASSEYGGVIGYGYTF.